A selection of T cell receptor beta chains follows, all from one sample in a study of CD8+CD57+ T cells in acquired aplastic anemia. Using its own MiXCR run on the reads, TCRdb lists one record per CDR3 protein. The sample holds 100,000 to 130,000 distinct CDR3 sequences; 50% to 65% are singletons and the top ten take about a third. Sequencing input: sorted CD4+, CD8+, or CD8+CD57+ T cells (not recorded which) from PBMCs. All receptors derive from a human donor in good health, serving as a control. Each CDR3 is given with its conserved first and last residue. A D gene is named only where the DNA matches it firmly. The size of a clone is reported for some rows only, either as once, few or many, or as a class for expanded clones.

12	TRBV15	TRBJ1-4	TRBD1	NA	CATRTGREKLFF	TGTGCCACCAGGACAGGGCGGGAAAAACTGTTTTTT
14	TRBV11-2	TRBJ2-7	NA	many	CASSFWAEEYEQYF	TGTGCCAGCAGCTTCTGGGCAGAAGAATACGAGCAGTACTTC
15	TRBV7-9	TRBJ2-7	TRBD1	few	CASSLGDRQGYEQYF	TGTGCCAGCAGCTTAGGGGACCGACAGGGCTACGAGCAGTACTTC
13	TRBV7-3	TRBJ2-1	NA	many	CASSLDTYNEQFF	TGTGCCAGCAGCTTAGACACCTACAATGAGCAGTTCTTC
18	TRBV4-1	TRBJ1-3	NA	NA	CASSPRSGGEGGGNTIYF	TGCGCCAGCAGCCCGCGATCGGGGGGGGAGGGAGGAGGAAACACCATATATTTT
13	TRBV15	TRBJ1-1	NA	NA	CATSRRSNTEAFF	TGTGCCACCAGCAGGAGGTCGAACACTGAAGCTTTCTTT
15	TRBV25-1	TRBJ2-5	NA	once	CASSGGGSGEETQYF	TGTGCCAGCAGTGGGGGGGGCAGCGGGGAAGAGACCCAGTACTTC
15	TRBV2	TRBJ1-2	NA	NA	CASSERVPTAYGYTF	TGTGCCAGCAGTGAAAGGGTCCCGACAGCTTATGGCTACACCTTC
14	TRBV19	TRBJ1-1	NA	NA	CASSKQGLNTEAFF	TGTGCCAGTAGTAAACAGGGATTGAACACTGAAGCTTTCTTT
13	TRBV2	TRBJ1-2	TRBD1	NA	CASRATGGRGYTF	TGTGCCAGCAGGGCAACAGGGGGGCGTGGCTACACCTTC
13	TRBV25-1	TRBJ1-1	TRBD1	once	CASSGDRNTEAFF	TGTGCCAGCAGTGGGGACAGAAACACTGAAGCTTTCTTT
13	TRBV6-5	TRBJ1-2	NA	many	CASSSGVSYGYTF	TGTGCCAGCAGTTCGGGCGTTTCCTATGGCTACACCTTC
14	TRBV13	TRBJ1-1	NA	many	CASRGKGGVHGAFF	TGTGCCAGCAGGGGAAAGGGGGGTGTTCATGGGGCTTTCTTT
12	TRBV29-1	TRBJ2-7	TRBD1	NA	CSVAGQLYEQYF	TGCAGCGTTGCGGGACAGCTATACGAGCAGTACTTC
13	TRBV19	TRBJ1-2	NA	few	CASSRTEIYGYTF	TGTGCCAGTAGCCGGACGGAGATCTATGGCTACACCTTC
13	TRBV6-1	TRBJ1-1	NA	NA	CASSEADNTEAFF	TGTGCCAGCAGTGAAGCGGACAACACTGAAGCTTTCTTT
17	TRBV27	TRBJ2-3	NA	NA	CASSLSGAGRYTDTQYF	TGTGCCAGCAGTTTATCAGGGGCAGGGCGTTACACAGATACGCAGTATTTT
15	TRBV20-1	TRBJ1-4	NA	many	CSASYRGDSNEKLFF	TGCAGTGCTAGTTATAGAGGGGATTCTAATGAAAAACTGTTTTTT
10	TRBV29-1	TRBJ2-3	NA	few	CSALTDTQYF	TGCAGCGCCCTGACTGATACGCAGTATTTT
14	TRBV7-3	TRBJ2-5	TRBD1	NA	CASSWDRGQETQYF	TGTGCCAGCAGCTGGGACAGGGGGCAAGAGACCCAGTACTTC
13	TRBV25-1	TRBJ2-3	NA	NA	CASSGGGQDTQYF	TGTGCCAGCAGTGGGGGGGGGCAAGATACGCAGTATTTT
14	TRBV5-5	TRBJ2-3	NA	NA	CASSSTFRSDTQYF	TGTGCCAGCAGCTCCACGTTTCGGTCCGATACGCAGTATTTT
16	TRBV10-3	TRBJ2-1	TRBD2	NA	CAISEWTSGYYNEQFF	TGTGCCATCAGTGAGTGGACTAGCGGGTATTACAATGAGCAGTTCTTC
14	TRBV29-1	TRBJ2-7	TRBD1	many	CSVEGTGFPYEQYF	TGCAGCGTTGAAGGGACAGGATTCCCCTACGAGCAGTACTTC
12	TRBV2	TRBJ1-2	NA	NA	CASSDGLNSYTF	TGTGCCAGCAGCGACGGCTTAAACTCCTACACCTTC
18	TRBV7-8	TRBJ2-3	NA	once	CASSQGRASGVSTDTQYF	TGCGCCAGCAGCCAAGGCCGAGCTTCAGGGGTTAGCACAGATACGCAGTATTTT
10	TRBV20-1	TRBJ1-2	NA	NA	CSAISYGYTF	TGCAGTGCTATCAGCTATGGCTACACCTTC
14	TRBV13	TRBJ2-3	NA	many	CASSFRRSTDTQYF	TGTGCCAGCAGCTTTAGAAGAAGCACAGATACGCAGTATTTT
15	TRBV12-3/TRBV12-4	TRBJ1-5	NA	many	CASSLGRDAGQPQHF	TGTGCCAGCAGTTTAGGCAGGGACGCGGGTCAGCCCCAGCATTTT
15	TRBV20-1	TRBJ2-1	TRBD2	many	CSARGLARGGDEQFF	TGCAGTGCTAGAGGACTCGCGCGGGGGGGAGATGAGCAGTTCTTC
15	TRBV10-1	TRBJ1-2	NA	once	CASSQSGGGAYGYTF	TGCGCCAGCAGCCAAAGCGGCGGGGGGGCCTATGGCTACACCTTC
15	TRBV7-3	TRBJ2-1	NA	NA	CASRDDGGQNNEQFF	TGTGCCAGCAGGGACGACGGGGGGCAAAACAATGAGCAGTTCTTC
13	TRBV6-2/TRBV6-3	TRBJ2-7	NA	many	CASSNGHHYEQYF	TGTGCCAGCAGCAACGGACATCACTACGAGCAGTACTTC
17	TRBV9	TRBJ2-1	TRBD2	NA	CASSPWGASGAYNEQFF	TGTGCCAGCAGCCCCTGGGGGGCTAGCGGGGCGTACAATGAGCAGTTCTTC
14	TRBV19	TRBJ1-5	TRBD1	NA	CASSQGAGGQPQHF	TGTGCCAGTAGTCAGGGGGCCGGAGGTCAGCCCCAGCATTTT
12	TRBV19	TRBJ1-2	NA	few	CASSEASDGCTF	TGTGCCAGTAGTGAGGCTTCAGATGGCTGCACCTTC
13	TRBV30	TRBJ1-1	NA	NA	CAWSADSNTEAFF	TGTGCCTGGTCCGCGGACTCGAACACTGAAGCTTTCTTT
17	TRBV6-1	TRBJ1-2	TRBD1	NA	CASSLQTGTGPIYGYTF	TGTGCCAGCAGCCTACAAACCGGGACAGGACCAATCTATGGCTACACCTTC
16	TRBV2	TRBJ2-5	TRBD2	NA	CASGGPRLAGEETQYF	TGTGCCAGCGGCGGACCCAGACTAGCGGGGGAAGAGACCCAGTACTTC
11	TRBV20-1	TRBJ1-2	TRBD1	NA	CSAAGGYGYTF	TGCAGCGCGGCAGGGGGCTATGGCTACACCTTC
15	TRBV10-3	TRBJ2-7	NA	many	CATIGRGETSYEQYF	TGTGCCACTATAGGACGGGGAGAGACGTCCTACGAGCAGTACTTC
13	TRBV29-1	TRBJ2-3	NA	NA	CSKRGEGTDTQYF	TGCAGCAAACGAGGGGAGGGCACAGATACGCAGTATTTT
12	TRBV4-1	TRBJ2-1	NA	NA	CASSIAYNEQFF	TGCGCCAGCAGCATAGCCTACAATGAGCAGTTCTTC
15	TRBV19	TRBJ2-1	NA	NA	CASSIGGRIYNEQFF	TGTGCCAGTAGTATAGGAGGGAGGATATACAATGAGCAGTTCTTC
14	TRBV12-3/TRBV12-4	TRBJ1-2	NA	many	CATDTLVSNYGYTF	TGTGCCACGGACACCTTAGTCTCTAACTATGGCTACACCTTC
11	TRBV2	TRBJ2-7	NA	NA	CASAPIYEQYF	TGTGCCAGCGCGCCTATCTACGAGCAGTACTTC
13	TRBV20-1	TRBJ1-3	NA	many	CSASIGSGNTIYF	TGCAGTGCTAGTATCGGTTCTGGAAACACCATATATTTT
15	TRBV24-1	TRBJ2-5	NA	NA	CATSKGGPYQETQYF	TGTGCCACCAGTAAGGGCGGACCGTACCAAGAGACCCAGTACTTC
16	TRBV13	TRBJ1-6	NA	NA	CASSFGGFPISSPLHF	TGTGCCAGCAGCTTCGGAGGGTTCCCAATTAGTTCACCCCTCCACTTT
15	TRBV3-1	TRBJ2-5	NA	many	CASSQDLGSQETQYF	TGTGCCAGCAGCCAAGATCTCGGCAGCCAAGAGACCCAGTACTTC
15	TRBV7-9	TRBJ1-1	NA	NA	CASSLSDRENTEAFF	TGTGCCAGCAGCTTATCGGACCGGGAGAACACTGAAGCTTTCTTT
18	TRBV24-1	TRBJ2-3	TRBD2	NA	CATSDPSGGGSWTDTQYF	TGTGCCACCAGTGACCCTAGCGGGGGGGGATCATGGACAGATACGCAGTATTTT